A single sample gave rise to the 2 T cell receptor beta chains below, sequenced in a study of blood T cells in healthy people across ages. Primers used in a second PCR of roughly 6 to 11 cycles were a sample-barcoded 5' primer and a J-beta primer mix. From the 5' RACE reads, TCRdb called clonotypes with MiXCR, one entry per CDR3 protein. The sample yields 1.5 million to 2 million distinct CDR3 sequences, roughly 27% seen once. The sample taken for sequencing was blood. Every receptor here comes from a woman in her twenties or thirties in good health.

Note on this clonotype: A much larger clone differs from this one at a single base, so this may be a read error. The chain recombines TRBV9 with TRBJ1-1; no clear D. Germline lookup yields CDR1 SGDLS and CDR2 YYNGEE. Trimming removed 3 bases from V and 0 bases from J, with 6 bases in between. There are 13 residues in the CDR3. The CDR3 nucleotides are TGTGCCAGCAGCGAACAGTTGAACACTGAAGCTTTCTTT. Translating gives CASSEQLNTEAFF.

As regards this clonotype: One end of the junction does not line up with germline, which may come from a read error. The chain uses TRBV7-9 and TRBJ1-1; D remains ambiguous. The germline gives CDR1 SEHNR, CDR2 FQNEAQ (reference sequence). This CDR3 contains 12 residues. CDR3 sequence (DNA): TGTGCCAACAGCCGTGGAGGCACTGAAGCTTTCTTT. This sequence encodes CANSRGGTEAFF. Variable domain in full (rest from reference TRBV7-9 and TRBJ1-1): DTGVSQNPRHKITKRGQNVTFRCDPISEHNRLYWYRQTLGQGPEFLTYFQNEAQLEKSRLLSDRFSAERPKGSFSTLEIQRTEQGDSAMYLCANSRGGTEAFFGQGTRLTVV.